The 11 T cell receptor beta chains given below trace back to one sample, sequenced in a study of blood T cell repertoires in COVID-19. TCRdb's table, derived via immunoSEQ multiplex PCR, lists solely in-frame clones and lacks some. The profile covers around 260,000 clones, with about 87% appearing a single time and approximately 1.4% taken by the ten largest. Material for sequencing was peripheral blood. These receptors all stem from a woman in her 40s who had recovered from COVID-19.

The rearrangement uses TRBV11-2 and TRBJ1-5; a weak D match, TRBD1 (6 bases). Germline V lookup: CDR1 SGHAT, CDR2 FQNNGV. This CDR3 has 16 amino acids. Trimming pared 5 bases from V and 2 bases from J, leaving 16 bases between. In nucleotides, the CDR3 is TGTGCCAGCAGCCCTGGGGGCGAAGAGGGCAATCAGCCCCAGCATTTT. Amino acids: CASSPGGEEGNQPQHF.

The rearrangement joins TRBV9 to TRBJ2-3; 9 bases are a match to TRBD2. Germline CDR1 reads SGDLS; CDR2 reads YYNGEE. There are 17 residues in the CDR3. V dropped 0 bases and J dropped 1; count of bases not matched to a gene: 6. As DNA, the CDR3 is TGTGCCAGCAGCGTAGAAATCCAGCGGGGGGGCACAGATACGCAGTATTTT. This translates into CASSVEIQRGGTDTQYF.

In its sample, this clone was seen a few times. The chain uses TRBV7-9 and TRBJ1-2; 9 bases align to TRBD1. The length of the CDR3 is 15 residues. V gave up 0 bases and J gave up 8 bases; unmatched junction bases: 7. In germline, CDR1 is SEHNR, CDR2 FQNEAQ (reference sequence). CDR3 in DNA: TGTGCCAGCAGCTTAGCGTTGGGACAGGGAAAAGGCTACACCTTC. Translation gives CASSLALGQGKGYTF.

V gene TRBV2 combines with J gene TRBJ2-2, with 8 positions matching TRBD2. The V gene end was trimmed by 3 bases and the J gene end by 2 bases; junction bases not matched to a gene: 8. This CDR3 is 17 amino acids long. Germline lookup yields CDR1 SNHLY and CDR2 FYNNEI. CDR3 coding DNA: TGTGCCAGCAGTGACGCAGCGGGGGCAACAAACACCGGGGAGCTGTTTTTT. The encoded protein is CASSDAAGATNTGELFF. Full variable domain (missing parts from reference TRBV2 and TRBJ2-2): EPEVTQTPSHQVTQMGQEVILRCVPISNHLYFYWYRQILGQKVEFLVSFYNNEISEKSEIFDDQFSVERPDGSNFTLKIRSTKLEDSAMYFCASSDAAGATNTGELFFGEGSRLTVL.

The chain's CDR3 is CASSPLTAAGLFF. The DNA for the CDR3 is TGTGCCAGCAGTCCCCTGACGGCCGCGGGACTGTTTTTT. The V and J genes are TRBV6-5 and TRBJ1-4; D remains ambiguous. Germline CDR1 MNHEY, CDR2 SVGAGI. Trimming took 5 bases from V and 13 from J, leaving 17 bases between them. This CDR3 region has 13 residues.

V and J are TRBV7-2 and TRBJ1-4, with unresolved D. The CDR3 runs 15 residues. V lost 8 bases and J 4 bases, leaving 17 bases between the germline ends. Germline loops: CDR1 SGHTA, CDR2 FQGNSA. The CDR3 coding sequence is TGTGCCAGCCCCCTCGGGCGCGGGGTTAATGAAAAACTGTTTTTT. Its protein product is CASPLGRGVNEKLFF.

The chain carries TRBV9 and TRBJ2-3; 9 positions agree with TRBD1. There are 16 residues in the CDR3. Germline V gene lookup returns CDR1 SGDLS and CDR2 YYNGEE. V was clipped by 0 bases and J by 2 bases; unmatched bases: 4. Here the CDR3 reads CASSVGTGAITDTQYF. As DNA, the CDR3 is TGTGCCAGCAGCGTAGGGACAGGGGCAATCACAGATACGCAGTATTTT. The whole variable domain, remainder taken from reference TRBV9 and TRBJ2-3, is DSGVTQTPKHLITATGQRVTLRCSPRSGDLSVYWYQQSLDQGLQFLIQYYNGEERAKGNILERFSAQQFPDLHSELNLSSLELGDSALYFCASSVGTGAITDTQYFGPGTRLTVL.

This clone was counted once. The rearrangement uses TRBV6-5 and TRBJ2-7, with D unclear. The CDR3 has 13 residues. With 6 bases removed from V and 5 bases from J, the gap between germline ends came to 14 bases. The germline V gene has CDR1 MNHEY and CDR2 SVGAGI. Here the CDR3 reads CASRHEWAHEQYF. The CDR3 bases are TGTGCCAGCAGACATGAATGGGCCCACGAGCAGTACTTC.

The J gene is TRBJ1-2, the V gene TRBV29-1, with D maybe TRBD1 (6 bases). Germline V gene sequence: CDR1 SQVTM, CDR2 ANQGSEA. The CDR3 is made up of 15 amino acids. Trimming cost V 3 bases and J 1 base, with 15 bases left between them. The chain's CDR3 is CSVEMPQGFNYGYTF. CDR3 coding DNA: TGCAGCGTTGAGATGCCCCAGGGGTTTAACTATGGCTACACCTTC.

The chain employs TRBV7-6 and TRBJ2-2; the D gene is possibly TRBD2 (7 bases). The CDR3 loop spans 14 amino acids. V was cut by 5 bases and J by 5 bases, with 12 bases left in between. Per the germline V gene, CDR1 is SGHVS and CDR2 is FNYEAQ. The CDR3 nucleotides read TGTGCCAGCAGCCACAGGGAGGGAACCGGGGAGCTGTTTTTT. Its protein is CASSHREGTGELFF.

CDR3 coding DNA: TGTGCCAGCAGCTTAAAGCTAGCGGGGGGGCCCAGTGAGTTCTTC. Translated: CASSLKLAGGPSEFF. This rearrangement joins TRBV7-2 to TRBJ2-1, with TRBD2 matching 12 bases. Germline CDR1 SGHTA, CDR2 FQGNSA. The CDR3 covers 15 residues. V trimming: 2 bases; J trimming: 14 bases; junction bases outside the gene matches: 10.